This TCR beta chain was identified in a study of cytomegalovirus exposure and HLA in healthy donors. Study as a whole: The approximately 120 validation repertoires matched the roughly 700 first-cohort repertoires in platform, a later analysis reported.

A remark on this clone: Its specificity is not known.

Study-wide results and caveats: Under in vitro conditions, three CMV-associated chains were confirmed as specific for CMV antigens. Among TCR beta chains, those listed as cytomegalovirus-associated numbered approximately 150. Rare sequences made up most TCRs, while some public TCRs were found in many donors.

This CDR3 is 16 amino acids long. Trimming removed 0 bases from V and 5 bases from J; junction bases left unmatched: 4. CDR1 and CDR2 from the germline V gene are ENHRY and SYGVKD. The repertoire was sequenced with immunoSEQ multiplex PCR; TCRdb's copy has only in-frame clones and lacks some. This table has 110,000 to 150,000 clones, 70% to 90% appearing once. The sequenced sample consisted of PBMCs. The clonotype originates from a woman under 40 in good health and CMV-seronegative. The chain recombines TRBV10-3 with TRBJ2-2, with 9 positions matching TRBD2. The CDR3 region is CAISESRAGGTGELFF. In DNA, the CDR3 is TGTGCCATCAGTGAGTCGAGAGCGGGGGGAACCGGGGAGCTGTTTTTT.